The 21 T cell receptor beta chains below come from one sample, sequenced in a study of blood T cells in healthy people across ages. It was with a sample-barcoded 5' primer and a J-beta primer mix that a second PCR of roughly 7 to 12 cycles was run. TCRdb analysed the 5' RACE reads with MiXCR anew, one entry per CDR3 protein. The sample holds roughly 1,500,000 distinct CDR3 sequences; approximately 40% are singletons and the top ten take 7.9%. The specimen was blood. These receptor sequences come from a young woman in good health.

This clonotype was counted between two and nine times. The V gene is TRBV7-9, the J gene TRBJ2-3; D might be TRBD2 (6 bases). Deletions cut 0 bases from V and 2 bases from J, with 9 bases between. This CDR3 has 15 residues. CDR1 and CDR2 (germline): SEHNR, FQNEAQ (reference sequence). This chain's CDR3 is CASSLALADTDTQYF. The CDR3 bases are TGTGCCAGCAGCTTAGCCTTAGCGGACACAGATACGCAGTATTTT.

V usage is TRBV6-5 and J usage is TRBJ2-6; 9 bases fit TRBD1. The CDR3 runs 14 residues. The germline gives CDR1 MNHEY, CDR2 SVGAGI. Germline trimming cut 5 bases from V and 9 bases from J; bases unmatched to any gene: 5. The CDR3 region is CASSPGQGDNVLTF. The CDR3, as DNA: TGTGCCAGCAGTCCGGGACAGGGTGACAACGTCCTGACTTTC.

This clonotype was observed a handful of times. DNA for the CDR3: TGTGCCAGCAAAGGGGATGCAACTAATGAAAAACTGTTTTTT. This sequence encodes CASKGDATNEKLFF. The rearrangement links TRBV12-3 or TRBV12-4 to TRBJ1-4; the D gene is possibly TRBD1 (5 bases). V gave up 7 bases and J gave up 0 bases, with 9 bases separating them. The CDR3 has 14 residues.

V gene TRBV25-1 combines with J gene TRBJ1-2, with TRBD1 identical over 10 bases. The CDR3 contains 15 residues. Germline V gives CDR1 MGHDK, CDR2 SYGVNS. Trimming took 5 bases from V and 7 from J; bases not matched to a gene: 10. Written as DNA, the CDR3 is TGTGCCAGCAGTCCCGACAGGGGGCGAGTTAGTGGCTACACCTTC. It specifies CASSPDRGRVSGYTF.

Of note for this clonotype: A clone one base away is much larger, so this may be a read error. The chain combines TRBV28 with TRBJ2-7, with D perhaps matching TRBD1 (6 bases). Germline CDR1 reads MDHEN; CDR2 reads SYDVKM. The CDR3 is 15 residues long. CDR3 sequence (DNA): TGTGCCGGCAGTTTATTTACAGGGCCCTCCTACGAGCAGTACTTC. This translates into CAGSLFTGPSYEQYF.

The J gene is TRBJ1-1, the V gene TRBV4-1, with TRBD1 matching over 9 bases. CDR1 and CDR2 (germline): MGHRA, YSYEKL. This CDR3 spans 14 amino acids. V gave up 4 bases and J gave up 5 bases; unmatched junction bases: 5. The CDR3: CASSPRTGETEAFF. DNA for the CDR3: TGCGCCAGCAGCCCCCGGACAGGGGAGACTGAAGCTTTCTTT.

This clonotype showed up just a few times. This chain links TRBV3-1 with TRBJ2-1; perhaps TRBD2 as D (5 bases). This CDR3 region has 15 residues. Per germline, CDR1 LGHDT and CDR2 YNNKEL (reference sequence). Trimming removed 3 bases from V and 5 bases from J, with 14 bases in between. The CDR3 bases are TGTGCCAGCAGCCACACGGGGTCTAAGAACAATGAGCAGTTCTTC. Translation: CASSHTGSKNNEQFF.

The chain recombines TRBV6-1 with TRBJ2-4; the match to TRBD2 covers 8 bases. CDR3 size: 15 residues. The V gene end was trimmed by 6 bases and the J gene end by 13 bases; junction bases not matched to a gene: 17. Germline V lookup: CDR1 MNHNS, CDR2 SASEGT. The CDR3 DNA sequence: TGTGCCAGCAGCGCAACGGGAGGGCCCTCGGGTGAGCAGTACTTC. This sequence encodes CASSATGGPSGEQYF.

The chain uses TRBV14 and TRBJ2-1, with TRBD2 matching 11 bases. Germline CDR1 is SGHDN and CDR2 is FVKESK. J lost 8 bases, V lost 3 bases, and 6 bases had no gene match. This CDR3 comprises 15 residues. The CDR3 region is CASSHIPGLADEQFF. CDR3 nucleotides: TGTGCCAGCAGCCATATTCCGGGACTAGCGGATGAGCAGTTCTTC.

The chain has TRBV6-5 and TRBJ1-6; 12 bases match TRBD1. The trim removed 6 bases at V and 5 bases at J, leaving 5 bases unmatched. Germline V gene data show CDR1 as MNHEY and CDR2 as SVGAGI. The CDR3 covers 16 residues. The CDR3 coding sequence is TGTGCCAGCAGGGGACAGGGGGCAGTTCATAATTCACCCCTCCACTTT. It translates to CASRGQGAVHNSPLHF.

V usage is TRBV24-1 and J usage is TRBJ2-3; D not certain. The CDR3 length is 14 residues. Per the germline V gene, CDR1 is KGHDR and CDR2 is SFDVKD. V lost 5 bases to trimming and J lost 5 bases, with 13 bases between them. The CDR3 DNA follows: TGTGCCACCAGTGCCATCCGCTTAGGAGATACGCAGTATTTT. Translated: CATSAIRLGDTQYF.

The chain is built from TRBV6-1 and TRBJ2-7; D remains ambiguous. The germline V gene has CDR1 MNHNS and CDR2 SASEGT. Trimming removed 3 bases from V and 0 bases from J, with 9 bases in between. The CDR3 length is 14 residues. The CDR3: CASSETAHSYEQYF. The CDR3 coding sequence is TGTGCCAGCAGTGAGACGGCTCACTCCTACGAGCAGTACTTC.

This chain connects TRBV12-3 or TRBV12-4 to TRBJ2-1; 10 nucleotides agree with TRBD2. The CDR3 loop spans 18 amino acids. V dropped 7 bases and J dropped 4; count of bases not matched to a gene: 16. CDR3 nucleotide sequence: TGTGCCAGCACCGAGACTAGCGGGCCAGCCTTACCGTACAATGAGCAGTTCTTC. Protein: CASTETSGPALPYNEQFF.

V is TRBV12-3 or TRBV12-4 and J is TRBJ2-7, with D unclear. V was trimmed by 4 bases and J by 4 bases, leaving 11 bases between them. There are 13 residues in the CDR3. The CDR3 nucleotides are TGTGCCAGCAGTTACATGGGAAGGTACGAGCAGTACTTC. Residues: CASSYMGRYEQYF.

V is TRBV9 and J is TRBJ1-2; D is unclear. Germline V gene sequence: CDR1 SGDLS, CDR2 YYNGEE. The CDR3 has 12 residues. V shed 4 bases and J shed 5 bases, with 9 bases lying between them. Here the CDR3 reads CASSHGSYGYTF. The DNA for the CDR3 is TGTGCCAGCAGCCACGGGTCATATGGCTACACCTTC.

The genes are TRBV7-8 and TRBJ2-1, with 7 bases identical to TRBD2. Looked up from germline, CDR1 is SGHVS and CDR2 is FQNEAQ. The CDR3 runs to 15 residues. V shed 5 bases and J 1 base; nucleotides not matched to a gene: 5. CDR3 in DNA: TGTGCCAGCAGCCTCGGGACTATGTCCTACAATGAGCAGTTCTTC. It translates to CASSLGTMSYNEQFF.

A remark on this clonotype: The junction shows a germline mismatch at one end, possibly a read error. The rearrangement links TRBV12-5 to TRBJ1-6; 9 bases line up with TRBD1. Germline V gene lookup returns CDR1 LGHNT and CDR2 FRNRAP. The length of the CDR3 is 17 residues. This CDR3 is CASGVVGTGRELSPLHF. The CDR3 coding sequence is TGTGCTAGTGGTGTGGTGGGGACAGGGAGGGAACTTTCACCCCTCCACTTT.

About this clonotype itself: A much bigger clone sits one base away, suggesting this may be a read error. This chain joins TRBV20-1 and TRBJ2-5, with D unclear. The end of the DNA fits TRBJ2-1 better, so the J call may be wrong. The CDR3 has 11 residues. Germline lookup yields CDR1 DFQATT and CDR2 SNEGSKA (reference sequence). CDR3 nucleotide sequence: TGCAGTGCTAGAGATCCGAGGACCCAGTTCTTC. This codes for CSARDPRTQFF.

The chain uses TRBV12-5 and TRBJ1-2; D is perhaps TRBD1 (6 bases). In germline, CDR1 is LGHNT, CDR2 FRNRAP. V was shortened by 3 bases and J by 8 bases, with 25 bases between the two germline ends. The CDR3 length is 17 residues. CDR3 DNA: TGTGCTAGTGGTTTCGGGGGCGAAGGGGCCCACCTTTCGGGCTACACCTTC. Translated, it gives CASGFGGEGAHLSGYTF.

This chain links TRBV10-3 with TRBJ2-7; 7 nucleotides line up with TRBD2. The J segment lost 4 bases and the V segment lost 10 bases, leaving 10 bases of the junction unmatched. CDR3 length equals 13 residues. Germline values: CDR1 ENHRY, CDR2 SYGVKD. CDR3 DNA sequence: TGTGCCACCAGGGCCCCCGGGGGGTACGAGCAGTACTTC. Translating gives CATRAPGGYEQYF.

The chain joins TRBV5-6 to TRBJ1-6; the D gene is possibly TRBD1 (5 bases). This CDR3 is 15 amino acids long. In germline, CDR1 is SGHDT, CDR2 YYEEEE. The V and J ends lost 0 bases and 9 bases respectively, with 13 bases between them. CDR3: CASSLVSGGSSPLHF. The CDR3 bases are TGTGCCAGCAGCTTGGTCTCCGGGGGGAGTTCACCCCTCCACTTT.